The clone carrying this T cell receptor (beta chain) was observed a handful of times. Its matching antigen is unknown. Some clones are missing from TCRdb's copy, which holds only in-frame ones; the method was immunoSEQ multiplex PCR. The data show 15,000 to 20,000 clones, roughly 80% seen once. The CDR3 is made up of 15 amino acids. Germline V gene lookup returns CDR1 SGHNT and CDR2 YYREEE (reference sequence). The V gene lost 1 base and the J gene lost 0 bases, with 10 bases spanning the gap. These data belong to a study of a mutant IDH1 vaccine in newly diagnosed glioma. Study summary: Treated patients showed a male proportion of approximately 62%, a female proportion of around 38%, and a mean age of 40.4 years. Earlier therapy was either radiotherapy, temozolomide, or both, and most got both. Findings and limits, study-wide: Overall, approximately 93% of patients had vaccine-induced immune responses. Pseudoprogression appeared independent of alterations in top peripheral clonotypes.

Time point noted: baseline, week 1 (first vaccination visit). Stated treatment: pre-vaccination baseline after standard-of-care therapy. The sequence came from a man between 35 and 55 years old with glioma. Specimen: PBMCs, collected from a glioma patient treated with radiotherapy, temozolomide or both. The V gene is TRBV5-4, the J gene TRBJ1-1; a weak D match, TRBD1 (6 bases). CDR3 sequence reads: CASSLSGTLNTEAFF. DNA for the CDR3: TGTGCCAGCAGCTTGTCCGGGACACTGAACACTGAAGCTTTCTTT.